Following are 18 T cell receptor beta chains from one sample sequenced in a study of blood T cell repertoires in COVID-19. Sequencing used immunoSEQ multiplex PCR; TCRdb keeps in-frame clones, though not all of them. The data contain roughly 250,000 clones, 88% of them singletons. Sequenced sample: PBMCs or T cells enriched from blood (not recorded which). The receptors were gathered from a middle-aged woman who had been exposed to COVID-19.

This clone was observed a single time. The chain is built from TRBV19 and TRBJ1-6; D is uncertain. V lost 3 bases, J lost 8 bases, and 11 bases lay in between. The CDR3 consists of 14 residues. In germline, CDR1 is LNHDA, CDR2 SQIVND (reference sequence). The CDR3 is CASSIAPNYSPLHF. The CDR3 DNA follows: TGTGCCAGTAGTATCGCACCAAACTATTCACCCCTCCACTTT. Full variable domain (remainder filled in from reference TRBV19 and TRBJ1-6): DGGITQSPKYLFRKEGQNVTLSCEQNLNHDAMYWYRQDPGQGLRLIYYSQIVNDFQKGDIAEGYSVSREKKESFPLTVTSAQKNPTAFYLCASSIAPNYSPLHFGNGTRLTVT.

This chain links TRBV28 with TRBJ1-1; 7 nucleotides align to TRBD1. Losses at the gene ends were 3 bases for V and 4 bases for J; bases not matched to a gene: 5. The CDR3 consists of 14 residues. The germline gives CDR1 MDHEN, CDR2 SYDVKM. The CDR3 region has the DNA TGTGCCAGCAGTTTGACAGGGACCGTCACTGAAGCTTTCTTT. This codes for CASSLTGTVTEAFF. Combining the CDR3 with reference TRBV28 and TRBJ1-1 gives the whole variable domain DVKVTQSSRYLVKRTGEKVFLECVQDMDHENMFWYRQDPGLGLRLIYFSYDVKMKEKGDIPEGYSVSREKKERFSLILESASTNQTSMYLCASSLTGTVTEAFFGQGTRLTVV.

The chain combines TRBV9 with TRBJ2-2; 7 positions agree with TRBD2. The CDR3 is 15 residues long. J gave up 6 bases and V 3 bases, and 8 bases lay outside the gene matches. Germline CDR1 and CDR2: SGDLS and YYNGEE. The CDR3 region is CASSALGGFAGELFF. The CDR3 DNA reads TGTGCCAGCAGCGCCCTGGGGGGGTTCGCCGGGGAGCTGTTTTTT.

This chain uses TRBV19 with TRBJ2-7, with TRBD1 matching over 10 bases. V was pared by 3 bases and J by 3 bases, with 11 bases of the junction left unmatched. The CDR3 totals 17 residues. Germline-derived CDR1 and CDR2 are LNHDA and SQIVND (reference sequence). CDR3 sequence (DNA): TGTGCCAGTAGTATCCTCCCGGGACAGGGGACCGGCTACGAGCAGTACTTC. Translating gives CASSILPGQGTGYEQYF.

J is TRBJ2-3 and V is TRBV29-1; 11 positions agree with TRBD2. Germline V gene lookup returns CDR1 SQVTM and CDR2 ANQGSEA. The V gene end was trimmed by 6 bases and the J gene end by 1 base; junction bases not matched to a gene: 3. CDR3 length: 14 amino acids. The CDR3 is CSVGLAGRTDTQYF. The CDR3 nucleotides read TGCAGCGTCGGACTAGCGGGTCGCACAGATACGCAGTATTTT.

The sample holds a few counts of this clone. The chain carries TRBV7-2 and TRBJ2-3; D unclear. The CDR3 runs 13 residues. V was trimmed by 3 bases and J by 2 bases, leaving 6 bases between them. Germline values: CDR1 SGHTA, CDR2 FQGNSA. CDR3 residues: CASSFEITDTQYF. CDR3 coding DNA: TGTGCCAGCAGCTTTGAGATCACAGATACGCAGTATTTT.

The chain couples TRBV27 to TRBJ1-2; 10 bases agree with TRBD1. V lost 2 bases, J lost 14 bases, and 14 bases stayed unmatched. This CDR3 is built from 15 residues. Germline CDR1 reads MNHEY; CDR2 reads SMNVEV (reference sequence). CDR3 in amino acids: CASSLLGGQGSYLTF. CDR3 coding DNA: TGTGCCAGCAGTTTACTGGGGGGACAGGGGTCCTACTTGACCTTC.

This clone was detected once. The rearrangement joins TRBV27 to TRBJ1-2, with TRBD1 matching over 10 bases. The J segment lost 7 bases and the V segment lost 5 bases, leaving 10 bases of the junction unmatched. In germline, CDR1 is MNHEY, CDR2 SMNVEV (reference sequence). This CDR3 contains 15 residues. CDR3 region: CASSPAGQGKSGYTF. CDR3 in DNA: TGTGCCAGCAGTCCCGCGGGACAGGGGAAGAGTGGCTACACCTTC.

The V and J genes are TRBV7-9 and TRBJ1-4, with D maybe TRBD1 (6 bases). Germline lookup yields CDR1 SEHNR and CDR2 FQNEAQ (reference sequence). Trimming pared 4 bases from V and 2 bases from J, leaving 20 bases between. The length of the CDR3 is 18 residues. In nucleotides, the CDR3 is TGTGCCAGCAGCTCCCCCTCTGATAGGGGGTCTACTAATGAAAAACTGTTTTTT. Protein: CASSSPSDRGSTNEKLFF.

The rearrangement uses TRBV11-1 and TRBJ1-1, with no clear D. Trimming removed 3 bases at V and 4 bases at J, with 12 bases between. The CDR3 is 14 amino acids. CDR1 and CDR2 (germline): SGHAT, FQDESV (reference sequence). The CDR3 reads CASSFEGFSTEAFF. As DNA, the CDR3 is TGTGCCAGCAGCTTTGAGGGTTTTTCCACTGAAGCTTTCTTT.

The chain has TRBV28 and TRBJ2-5; D unresolved. CDR1 is MDHEN, CDR2 SYDVKM, per germline. The CDR3 has 12 residues. V shed 6 bases and J shed 5 bases, with 10 bases lying between them. CDR3: CASRPEEETQYF. The CDR3 DNA reads TGTGCCAGCAGGCCCGAGGAGGAGACCCAGTACTTC.

The CDR3 DNA reads as TGTGCCTTCTTTTCGGGTTATGAGCAGTTCTTC. Translated, it gives CAFFSGYEQFF. V gene TRBV7-9 combines with J gene TRBJ2-1; D is undetermined. The CDR3 covers 11 residues. Germline lookup yields CDR1 SEHNR and CDR2 FQNEAQ (reference sequence). V dropped 11 bases and J dropped 8 bases, with 13 bases sitting between them.

This sequence joins TRBV29-1 and TRBJ1-2; 7 positions agree with TRBD1. V was clipped by 7 bases and J by 3 bases; unmatched bases: 14. The CDR3 extends over 15 amino acids. The germline V gene encodes CDR1 SQVTM and CDR2 ANQGSEA. Written as DNA, the CDR3 is TGCAGCGCCGGTAACAGGGGCCGTATCGACTATGGCTACACCTTC. Protein: CSAGNRGRIDYGYTF.

J is TRBJ2-5 and V is TRBV7-2; no clear D gene. There are 16 residues in the CDR3. The germline V gene encodes CDR1 SGHTA and CDR2 FQGNSA. V was trimmed by 3 bases and J by 0 bases, leaving 14 bases between them. DNA for the CDR3: TGTGCCAGCAGCTTCGTTTATGGTGGCAACCAAGAGACCCAGTACTTC. It encodes CASSFVYGGNQETQYF. Together with reference TRBV7-2 and TRBJ2-5, the CDR3 gives the full variable domain: GAGVSQSPSNKVTEKGKDVELRCDPISGHTALYWYRQSLGQGLEFLIYFQGNSAPDKSGLPSDRFSAERTGGSVSTLTIQRTQQEDSAVYLCASSFVYGGNQETQYFGPGTRLLVL.

V usage is TRBV18 and J usage is TRBJ1-2; no firm D call. The V gene lost 2 bases and the J gene lost 0 bases, with 16 bases spanning the gap. The CDR3 has 17 amino acids. Germline-derived CDR1 and CDR2 are KGHSH and LQKENI. The CDR3 loop reads CASSPSRGPSTNYGYTF. For the CDR3, the DNA is TGTGCCAGCTCACCATCAAGAGGGCCCTCTACTAACTATGGCTACACCTTC.

The chain combines TRBV19 with TRBJ1-2; no clear D. The ends were cut back, 0 bases at V and 4 bases at J, with 9 bases in the middle. This CDR3 has 14 amino acids. Germline V gives CDR1 LNHDA, CDR2 SQIVND (reference sequence). CDR3 nucleotides: TGTGCCAGTAGTATAGATGGAGGGAGCTATGGCTACACCTTC. This codes for CASSIDGGSYGYTF.

The chain combines TRBV5-5 with TRBJ2-5; the match to TRBD1 covers 10 bases. This CDR3 is 14 amino acids long. The germline V gene has CDR1 SGHKS and CDR2 YYEKEE (reference sequence). V dropped 4 bases and J dropped 5; count of bases not matched to a gene: 5. The CDR3, as DNA: TGTGCCAGCAGCCAGGACAGGGGGTGGGAGACCCAGTACTTC. Protein sequence: CASSQDRGWETQYF.

This chain joins TRBV27 and TRBJ1-1, with D maybe TRBD1 (5 bases). V lost 5 bases, J lost 4 bases, and 14 bases lay in between. The length of the CDR3 is 14 residues. Germline CDR1 is MNHEY and CDR2 is SMNVEV (reference sequence). CDR3 sequence: CASSLRQIGTEAFF. DNA for the CDR3: TGTGCCAGCAGTCTAAGACAGATCGGCACTGAAGCTTTCTTT.